Listed below are T cell receptor beta chains from one sample, sequenced in a study of cytomegalovirus exposure and HLA in healthy donors. Sequencing was performed with immunoSEQ multiplex PCR; in TCRdb, only in-frame clones are kept and a portion is missing. This sample has approximately 170,000 clones; around 81% occur once, and the top ten carry 1%. The sample taken for sequencing was PBMCs. Source of these receptors: a woman between 35 and 50 years old in good health and CMV-seronegative. CDR3s include the opening cysteine and the closing phenylalanine or tryptophan.

TRBV10-3	TRBJ1-2	CAISESRGNYGYTF
TRBV5-1	TRBJ1-1	CASSREQGPGTEAFF
TRBV5-4	TRBJ2-3	CASQPGGTDTQYF
TRBV13	TRBJ2-2	CASSSSAGARGELFF
TRBV11-2	TRBJ1-1	CASTRVAGGTEAFF
TRBV30	TRBJ1-1	CAWSLDTEAFF
TRBV18	TRBJ1-1	CASSPPPGGTEAFF
TRBV13	TRBJ2-2	CASSDRAGELFF
TRBV7-6	TRBJ2-1	CASSHEGVIYNEQFF
TRBV11-2	TRBJ2-1	CASSLGTTNEQFF
TRBV6-6	TRBJ2-1	CASSGGLAGDNEQFF
TRBV30	TRBJ2-5	CAWSVVRTSGRVSETQYF
TRBV28	TRBJ2-1	CASSPDRGYNEQFF
TRBV11-3	TRBJ2-1	CASRGTGAGNEQFF
TRBV30	TRBJ2-1	CAWSVLGYYNEQFF
TRBV14	TRBJ1-4	CASSRGTNEKLFF
TRBV29-1	TRBJ2-7	CSVVGLAVSYEQYF
TRBV6-1	TRBJ1-4	CASKTGSDINEKLFF
TRBV2	TRBJ1-1	CASNGQTNTEAFF
TRBV5-1	TRBJ2-3	CASSLGDRVTDTQYF
TRBV10-1	TRBJ2-1	CASSEEGGFNEQFF
TRBV30	TRBJ1-1	CAWRSYSEAFF
TRBV5-1	TRBJ2-2	CASSLLGQGTGELFF
TRBV5-1	TRBJ1-5	CASSLQGGDQPQHF
TRBV6-4	TRBJ2-1	CASSLGLAGGRYEQFF
TRBV28	TRBJ1-4	CASSSPGQPDEKLFF
TRBV6-5	TRBJ2-7	CASSKPDRGGEQYF
TRBV2	TRBJ2-7	CASSEWGGVNEQYF
TRBV6-1	TRBJ2-1	CASSEVASGHNEQFF
TRBV6-5	TRBJ1-3	CASSTQGAGNTIYF
TRBV7-3	TRBJ1-1	CASSLGQGASEAFF
TRBV12-5	TRBJ1-1	CASARPGDTEAFF
TRBV28	TRBJ2-7	CASSLQREQYF
TRBV7-3	TRBJ2-1	CASSLTAGLAASYNEQFF
TRBV19	TRBJ2-1	CASSPSPGLVANEQFF
TRBV10-3	TRBJ2-7	CAIRTAGVGEQYF
TRBV19	TRBJ2-7	CASSIPGGTSSYEQYF
TRBV27	TRBJ1-1	CASSLRVGFTGITEAFF
TRBV28	TRBJ2-7	CASSTSYEQYF
TRBV19	TRBJ2-1	CASSSLGQGNNEQFF
TRBV9	TRBJ2-5	CASSSSGQGETQYF
TRBV4-1	TRBJ2-4	CASSAPGQENIQYF
TRBV19	TRBJ2-3	CASTAGRPTDTQYF
TRBV11-3	TRBJ1-1	CASSSDRLAFF
TRBV18	TRBJ1-1	CASSPRVGTGGVTEAFF
TRBV19	TRBJ2-4	CATSPPDRGENIQYF
TRBV6-4	TRBJ2-2	CASTPAPGTGELFF
TRBV5-6	TRBJ1-1	CASSFRTGSMNTEAFF
TRBV2	TRBJ2-1	CASSGRQVGSEQFF
TRBV27	TRBJ1-5	CASSLKPGGGQPQHF
TRBV27	TRBJ2-2	CASRRNTGELFF
TRBV27	TRBJ2-7	CASSFLGDSTSFYEQYF